This T cell receptor beta chain emerged from a study of blood T cell repertoires in COVID-19. This clone was seen a single time. Trimming removed 0 bases from V and 4 bases from J, with 7 bases in between. Germline V gene lookup returns CDR1 MNHEY and CDR2 SVGEGT. The CDR3 is 14 amino acids. Under the authors' procedure: For nucleated cells, counts were estimated from reference gene primer amplification. The assay was immunoSEQ multiplex PCR, and TCRdb's table has in-frame clones only and misses some. V, J and clone size are taken as reported in that table, and D and trimming were inferred from the DNA itself. The sample consists of nearly 200,000 clones, roughly 80% of them appearing once.

The receptor was isolated from a man aged 55-75 years with COVID-19, enrolled during active disease. The J gene is TRBJ1-3, the V gene TRBV6-2 or TRBV6-3, with D maybe TRBD1 (6 bases). Sample: peripheral blood. The CDR3: CASSYSRGGNTIYF. The DNA for the CDR3 is TGTGCCAGCAGTTACTCCAGGGGAGGAAACACCATATATTTT.